This T cell receptor (beta chain) was sequenced in a study of T cell changes during pregnancy in multiple sclerosis. Sequenced by immunoSEQ multiplex PCR; TCRdb stores in-frame clones only, minus some. The sample contains 50,000 or so clones, 85% to 95% of which appear only once. Germline CDR1 is MNHEY and CDR2 is SMNVEV (reference sequence). CDR3 length: 16 residues. The V segment lost 0 bases and the J segment 1 base; nucleotides outside the gene matches: 4. This receptor was identified in a female donor with multiple sclerosis, enrolled in a pregnancy study. The V gene is TRBV27, the J gene TRBJ2-7, with TRBD2 matching 9 bases. The specimen was CD4+ T cells from peripheral blood mononuclear cells, collected in the third trimester of pregnancy. CDR3 sequence reads: CASSLSRGLASYEQYF. The DNA for the CDR3 is TGTGCCAGCAGTTTATCCCGGGGACTAGCATCCTACGAGCAGTACTTC.